This T cell receptor (beta chain) comes out of a study of OX40 agonist ivuxolimab in advanced cancers. Study-wide results and limits: In CD8+ T cells, expanded clones were on average more numerous than in CD4+.

TCRdb keeps only in-frame clones here, not all; method: immunoSEQ multiplex PCR. Of about 43,000 clones in the sample, 80% were seen once. CDR1 and CDR2 (germline): SGDLS, YYNGEE. The V and J ends lost 3 bases and 4 bases, in that order; junction bases with no gene match: 8. The CDR3 consists of 15 residues. Turning to this clone: Its antigen is undetermined.

This clonotype was obtained from an adult with an advanced solid tumor such as melanoma, head and neck, liver or kidney cancer. This chain connects TRBV9 to TRBJ2-7; 9 bases are a match to TRBD2. This material consisted of CD4+ or CD8+ T cells sorted from blood, taken in a trial of the OX40 agonist ivuxolimab. CDR3: CASSAGAGGRYEQYF. The CDR3 DNA follows: TGTGCCAGCAGCGCTGGAGCGGGAGGCCGGTACGAGCAGTACTTC.